This T cell receptor (beta chain) was found in a study of OX40 agonist ivuxolimab in advanced cancers. With respect to the entire study: Ivuxolimab was a fully human IgG2 agonistic monoclonal antibody targeting the costimulatory receptor OX40 (CD134). Among the roughly 50 dose-escalation patients, some 20 had hepatocellular carcinoma, some 15 melanoma, 9 renal cell carcinoma and 9 head and neck cancer. Intravenous ivuxolimab was administered to patients every 2 weeks at six dose levels: 0.01, 0.1, 0.3, 1.5, 3 and 10 mg/kg. Partial responses occurred in three dose-escalation patients: two with cutaneous melanoma and one with hepatocellular carcinoma. The paper describes the monotherapy dose-escalation part (N ≈ 50 patients) of the phase I trial of ivuxolimab. Patients were allowed to have had prior anti-PD-1, anti-PD-L1 or anti-CTLA-4 therapy, and approximately 39% of the dose-escalation patients had been treated with checkpoint inhibitors. In the dose-escalation cohort, 82.7% of patients were male, and the mean age was approximately 64 years, with a range of roughly 20 to 80. The purpose of peripheral TCRbeta sequencing was to test whether ivuxolimab changed TCR sequence diversity and led to clonal T-cell expansion.

Study-wide findings and limitations: Low levels of normalized T-cell clonal expansion were also seen in some nonresponding patients. In the 0.1-3.0 mg/kg groups, partial responders were among the patients with the lowest normalized peripheral clonal expansion, particularly in CD8+ T cells. Antigen specificity was not determined for the clonally expanded peripheral T cells. At doses of 0.1 to 3.0 mg/kg, clonal expansion of both CD4+ and CD8+ blood T cells was observed from baseline to week 6. After ivuxolimab, expanded clones were on average more numerous among CD8+ T cells than among CD4+ T cells.

The trial excluded patients who had a history of autoimmune disease or who were on systemic immunosuppression. Peripheral blood for TCR sequencing was collected from all dose cohorts at baseline, on cycle 4 day 1, and on cycle 7 day 1. Samples were obtained from an open-label, multicenter, first-in-human phase I dose-escalation trial of ivuxolimab. The trial enrolled adults with locally advanced or metastatic head and neck squamous cell, hepatocellular, melanoma or renal cell carcinoma. Before TCR sequencing, CD4+ T cells and CD8+ T cells from peripheral blood were sorted into separate populations. The germline V gene encodes CDR1 SGDLS and CDR2 YYNGEE. The V end gives up 4 bases and the J end 6 bases, leaving 8 bases in the junction not matched to a gene. Inclusive of the bounding cysteine and phenylalanine, the CDR3 is 15 residues long. Just CDR3 DNA is preserved here, 45 bases in frame from base 1.

With respect to this clone: Its antigen is currently not known. No base quality information exists; no much larger clone differs at one position.

Genomic DNA was isolated from the sorted cells so that the TCRbeta CDR3 region could be sequenced. The immunoSEQ Assay was used for sequencing of TCRbeta CDR3 regions. TCRdb took this table from immuneACCESS and kept in-frame rearrangements with V and J called. Such tables lack part of the clones; where checked against another copy, unresolved V genes explain under half of the gap, and the rest is unexplained. The sample table lists just over 45,000 clones, over 90% of them with a count of one. The top ten clones comprise approximately 11% of the sample. This chain is built from TRBV9 and TRBJ2-1, and TRBD1 matches 9 of the central bases. The clonotype was recovered from an adult with an advanced solid tumor such as melanoma, head and neck, liver or kidney cancer. Source: CD4+ or CD8+ T cells sorted from blood, taken in a trial of the OX40 agonist ivuxolimab. Read as DNA, the sequence is TGTGCCAGCAGCCTGACCGGGACAGGGCTCAATGAGCAGTTCTTC. Its protein product is CASSLTGTGLNEQFF. The entire variable domain, with the stretches around the CDR3 drawn from the reference TRBV9 and TRBJ2-1 proteins, is DSGVTQTPKHLITATGQRVTLRCSPRSGDLSVYWYQQSLDQGLQFLIQYYNGEERAKGNILERFSAQQFPDLHSELNLSSLELGDSALYFCASSLTGTGLNEQFFGPGTRLTVL.